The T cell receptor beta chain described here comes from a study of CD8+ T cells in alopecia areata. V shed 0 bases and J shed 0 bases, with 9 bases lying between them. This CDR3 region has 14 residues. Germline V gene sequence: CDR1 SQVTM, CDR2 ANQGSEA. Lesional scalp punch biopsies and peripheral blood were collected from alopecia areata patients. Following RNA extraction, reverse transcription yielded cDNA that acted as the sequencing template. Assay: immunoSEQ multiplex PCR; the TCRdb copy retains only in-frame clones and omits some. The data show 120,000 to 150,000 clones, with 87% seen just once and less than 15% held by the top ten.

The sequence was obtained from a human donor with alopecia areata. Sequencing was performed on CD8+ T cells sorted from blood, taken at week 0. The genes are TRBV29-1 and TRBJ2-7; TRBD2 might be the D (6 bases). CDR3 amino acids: CSVEEAGTSYEQYF. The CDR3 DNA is TGCAGCGTTGAAGAGGCGGGAACCTCCTACGAGCAGTACTTC.